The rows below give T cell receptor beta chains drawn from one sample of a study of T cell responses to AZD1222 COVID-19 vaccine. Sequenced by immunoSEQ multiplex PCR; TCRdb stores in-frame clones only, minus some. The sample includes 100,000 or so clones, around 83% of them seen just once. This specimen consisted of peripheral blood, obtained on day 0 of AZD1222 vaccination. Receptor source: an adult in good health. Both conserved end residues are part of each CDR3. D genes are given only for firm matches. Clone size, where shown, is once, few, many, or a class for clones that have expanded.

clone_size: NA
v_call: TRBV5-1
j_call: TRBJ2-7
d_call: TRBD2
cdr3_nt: TGCGCCAGCAGCTTGTCGGGACTAGCGGGAGCAGGTGAGCAGTACTTC
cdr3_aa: CASSLSGLAGAGEQYF

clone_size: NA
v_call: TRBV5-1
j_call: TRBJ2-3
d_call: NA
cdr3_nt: TGCGCCAGCAGCTCTGACGGGACGGCAACAGATACGCAGTATTTT
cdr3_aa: CASSSDGTATDTQYF

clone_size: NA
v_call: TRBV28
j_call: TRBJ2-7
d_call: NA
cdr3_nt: TGTGCCAGCAGGGCAAGCGGGACAGTAGCGCGCGAGCAGTACTTC
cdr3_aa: CASRASGTVAREQYF

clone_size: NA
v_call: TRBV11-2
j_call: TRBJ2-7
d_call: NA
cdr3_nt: TGTGCCAGCAGCTTAGACGGGAATGGCTGGCAGTACTTC
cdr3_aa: CASSLDGNGWQYF

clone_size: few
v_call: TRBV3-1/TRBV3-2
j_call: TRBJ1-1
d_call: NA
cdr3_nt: TGTGCCAGCAGCCAAGGGGGGAACACTGAAGCTTTCTTT
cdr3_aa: CASSQGGNTEAFF

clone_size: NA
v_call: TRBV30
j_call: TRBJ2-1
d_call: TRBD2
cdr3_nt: TGTGCCAGGCGGGGGGGGCCTTACAATGAGCAGTTCTTC
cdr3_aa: CARRGGPYNEQFF

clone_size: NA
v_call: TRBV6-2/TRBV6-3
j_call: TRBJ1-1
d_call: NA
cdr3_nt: TGTGCCAGCAGCCGAGACAGCATCTCTGAAGCTTTCTTT
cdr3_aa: CASSRDSISEAFF

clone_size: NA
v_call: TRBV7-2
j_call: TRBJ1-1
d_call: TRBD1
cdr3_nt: TGTGCCAGCAGCTTAGACAGGGGGCGAACTGAAGCTTTCTTT
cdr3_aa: CASSLDRGRTEAFF

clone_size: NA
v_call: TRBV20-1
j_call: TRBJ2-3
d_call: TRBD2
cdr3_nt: TGCAGTGCTAGTCCGGGACTAGCGGGAGCGAATACGCAGTATTTT
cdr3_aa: CSASPGLAGANTQYF

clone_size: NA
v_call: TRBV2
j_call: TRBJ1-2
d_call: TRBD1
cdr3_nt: TGTGCCAGCATAACGGACAGGGCGGAAGGCTACACCTTC
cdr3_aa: CASITDRAEGYTF

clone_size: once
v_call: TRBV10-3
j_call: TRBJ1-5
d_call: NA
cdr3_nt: TGTGCCATCAGTGATCACAATCAGCCCCAGCATTTT
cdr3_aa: CAISDHNQPQHF

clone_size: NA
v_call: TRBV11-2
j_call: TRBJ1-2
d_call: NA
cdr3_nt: TGTGCCAGCAGCCCGCCTACAGGAGGTTATGGCTACACCTTC
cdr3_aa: CASSPPTGGYGYTF

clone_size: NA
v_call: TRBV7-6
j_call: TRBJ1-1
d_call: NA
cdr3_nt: TGTGCCAGCAGCTTAGATCAGGGGCCGTTTACTGAAGCTTTCTTT
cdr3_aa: CASSLDQGPFTEAFF

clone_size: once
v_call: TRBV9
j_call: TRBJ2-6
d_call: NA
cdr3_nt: TGTGCCAGCAGCGTATCGCGGCGTGGGGCCAACGTCCTGACTTTC
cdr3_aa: CASSVSRRGANVLTF

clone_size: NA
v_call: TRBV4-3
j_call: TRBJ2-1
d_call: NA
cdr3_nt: TGCGCCAGCAGCCACTACTGGCCCGGGGGTAGGGATGAGCAGTTCTTC
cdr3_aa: CASSHYWPGGRDEQFF